This T cell receptor beta chain was identified in a study of T cell responses to AZD1222 COVID-19 vaccine. In the study overall: The study pooled second doses at about 4 or about 12 weeks.

Note on this clone: What it binds is unknown.

Study-level findings and limits: Clonal diversity was possibly underestimated, and the donors were mostly white British, with more females. Recipients of AZD1222 seropositive at baseline numbered only 6 or 7.

Trimming took off 6 bases at V and 7 bases at J, with 13 bases between the two ends. The CDR3 is 14 residues long. The V gene's germline CDR1 is MNHEY and CDR2 SVGAGI. The method was immunoSEQ multiplex PCR; TCRdb's version includes in-frame clones alone and lacks a portion of them. The sample shows roughly 100,000 clones, about 93% of them seen only once. The V call is TRBV6-5, the J call TRBJ1-6; D is possibly TRBD1 (5 bases). The sample consisted of peripheral blood, taken on day 0 of AZD1222 vaccination. This receptor was obtained from an adult in good health. The CDR3, as DNA: TGTGCCAGCAGCCCCGGGACTTCCAATTCACCCCTCCACTTT. This encodes CASSPGTSNSPLHF.